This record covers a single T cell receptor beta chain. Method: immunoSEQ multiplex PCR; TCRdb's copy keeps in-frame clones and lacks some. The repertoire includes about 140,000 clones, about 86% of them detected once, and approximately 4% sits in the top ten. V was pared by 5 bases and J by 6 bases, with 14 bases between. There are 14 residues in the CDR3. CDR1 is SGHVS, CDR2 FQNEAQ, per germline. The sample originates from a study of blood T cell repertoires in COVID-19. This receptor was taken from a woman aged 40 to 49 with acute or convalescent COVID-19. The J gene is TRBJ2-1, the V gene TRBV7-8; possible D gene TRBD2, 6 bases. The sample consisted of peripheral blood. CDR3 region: CASSLDYSGNEQFF. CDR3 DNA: TGTGCCAGCAGCCTGGACTATTCAGGCAATGAGCAGTTCTTC.